A single TCR beta chain is shown here with its context. Per the original data handling: Reference gene primer amplification gave estimated nucleated cell counts. Repertoires were generated with immunoSEQ multiplex PCR, while TCRdb's copy carries only in-frame clones and drops some. That table is the source of V, J and clone size, and D and trimming were worked out from the DNA. The table has about 250,000 clones, roughly 85% seen once. These data belong to a study of blood T cell repertoires in COVID-19. About the study: T cells, B-cell-depleted T cells, or PBMCs supplied cDNA or gDNA.

This CDR3 spans 11 amino acids. Germline V gene lookup returns CDR1 MNHEY and CDR2 SVGAGI. V was pared by 11 bases and J by 3 bases, with 10 bases between. This clonotype was sampled from a man aged 45-65 years with COVID-19, enrolled during active disease. V and J are TRBV6-5 and TRBJ1-2; tentative D call: TRBD1 (5 bases). The sequencing input was peripheral blood. As DNA, the CDR3 is TGTGCCCAGCGGGGGGACTATGGCTACACCTTC. This translates into CAQRGDYGYTF.